This TCR beta chain was observed in a study of breast tumors, draining lymph nodes, adjacent tissues. Findings and caveats of the study: That most tumor T cells come from lymph nodes remained unproven. Compared with basal-like, luminal-like tumors shared significantly more repertoire with nontumor tissue. The data were judged consistent with most tumor T cells coming from lymph node and expanding in tumor.

The lymph nodes were axillary draining lymph nodes from breast cancer patients. This clonotype occurred many times. Its target is unknown. Each CDR3 protein is one row after TCRdb ran MiXCR on the multiplex PCR reads. This sample has around 130,000 distinct CDR3 sequences, with about 20% found just once. Sequencing was performed on axillary lymph node tissue. The receptor's source is a female donor with breast cancer. Some clones in this sample may be carry-over from other donors' samples.

CDR3 nucleotides: TGTGCCAGCAGCGTAGGCCTCGCAACTAATGAAAAACTGTTTTTT. This sequence encodes CASSVGLATNEKLFF. The chain uses TRBV9 and TRBJ1-4; D remains ambiguous. The CDR3 runs 15 residues. V shed 0 bases and J shed 0 bases, with 6 bases lying between them. The germline V gene has CDR1 SGDLS and CDR2 YYNGEE.